The clone carrying this T cell receptor (beta chain) was seen many times. As to time point: newly diagnosed GD, antithyroid drugs for less than 3 months. PBMCs were the source of the RNA used for TCR sequencing. For TCR beta, libraries came from iRepertoire HTBI primers and Arm-PCR of CDR3 regions. Authors' analysis steps: In the combined samples, under 80 TRBV and 14 TRBJ segments were identified. One entry per CDR3 protein results from TCRdb running MiXCR on the multiplex PCR reads. None of the V and J calls come from the authors' own analysis; TCRdb made them. This table has about 530,000 distinct CDR3 sequences, approximately 16% appearing once. The CDR3 extends over 14 amino acids. The V gene's germline CDR1 is SGHAT and CDR2 FQNNGV. The ends were cut back, 5 bases at V and 8 bases at J, with 16 bases in the middle. This specimen comes from a study of regulatory T cells in long-lasting Graves disease.

These same data were also listed under a study on T cells in Graves' hyperthyroidism and ophthalmopathy. From that paper: Exclusions: uncontrolled infection, other autoimmune disease, pregnancy, lactation. The study used the HTBI primer set for a first-round RT-PCR of the TCR CDR3.

The sample here was peripheral blood mononuclear cells (PBMCs), taken at new diagnosis, from a patient treated with antithyroid drugs. The V call is TRBV11-2, the J call TRBJ2-1; D may be TRBD1 (5 bases). The clonotype was recovered from a woman aged 35 to 60 with Graves disease. CDR3 loop: CASSGQGPGYEQFF. The CDR3 region has the DNA TGTGCCAGCAGCGGGCAGGGCCCCGGGTATGAGCAGTTCTTC.